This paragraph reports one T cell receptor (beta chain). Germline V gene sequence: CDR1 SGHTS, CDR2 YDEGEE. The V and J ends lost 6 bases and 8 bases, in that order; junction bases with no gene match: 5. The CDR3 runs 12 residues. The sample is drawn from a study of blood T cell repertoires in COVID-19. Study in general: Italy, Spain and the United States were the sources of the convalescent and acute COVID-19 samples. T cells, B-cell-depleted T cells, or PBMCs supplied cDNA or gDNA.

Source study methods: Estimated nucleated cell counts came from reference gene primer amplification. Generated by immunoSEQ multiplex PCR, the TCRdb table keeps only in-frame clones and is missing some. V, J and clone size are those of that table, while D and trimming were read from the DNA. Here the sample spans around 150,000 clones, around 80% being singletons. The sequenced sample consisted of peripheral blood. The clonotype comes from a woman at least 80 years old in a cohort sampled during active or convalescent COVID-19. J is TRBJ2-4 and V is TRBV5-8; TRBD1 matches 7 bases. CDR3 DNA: TGTGCCAGCATCAAGCAGGGGGACATTCAGTACTTC. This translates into CASIKQGDIQYF.